The rows below give T cell receptor beta chains drawn from one sample of a study of shared clonotypes between healthy human individuals. Sequencing used immunoSEQ multiplex PCR; TCRdb keeps in-frame clones, though not all of them. Of millions of clones detected, approximately 93% appear once; the ten largest clones hold about 0.39%. Source material: naive CD4+ T cells from PBMCs. The origin of the receptors is a man aged 18 to 29 in good health. Some clones in this sample may be carry-over from other donors' samples. CDR3s include the opening cysteine and the closing phenylalanine or tryptophan. A D gene is named only where the DNA matches it firmly. Expanded clones get a size class; other rows say once, few or many, or leave the size out.

d_gene | j_gene | abundance | v_gene | CDR3nt | CDR3aa
- | TRBJ2-5 | - | TRBV7-8 | TGTGCCAGCAGCTTAGCGGGGGGGACATCCCAAGAGACCCAGTACTTC | CASSLAGGTSQETQYF
- | TRBJ1-1 | - | TRBV5-1 | TGCGCCAGCAGCTTGCACACGAACACTGAAGCTTTCTTT | CASSLHTNTEAFF
- | TRBJ2-2 | - | TRBV30 | TGTGCCTGGAGGAAGACAGCGAACACCGGGGAGCTGTTTTTT | CAWRKTANTGELFF
- | TRBJ1-1 | - | TRBV7-9 | TGTGCCAGCAGTGCCGTTGGAGGGGTAACTGAAGCTTTCTTT | CASSAVGGVTEAFF
TRBD2 | TRBJ2-7 | - | TRBV10-3 | TGTGCCATCAGTGAGGGCGGGAGTTTGAACGAGCAGTACTTC | CAISEGGSLNEQYF
- | TRBJ1-4 | - | TRBV7-2 | TGTGCCAGCAGCTTAGTCAGAGGGTTAGGTGAAAAACTGTTTTTT | CASSLVRGLGEKLFF
TRBD2 | TRBJ2-1 | - | TRBV11-2 | TGTGCCAGCAGGTACAGGGCTAGCGGGAACTATGAGCAGTTCTTC | CASRYRASGNYEQFF
- | TRBJ2-3 | - | TRBV10-3 | TGTGCCATCAGTGAGGGACCACTAAGTACAGATACGCAGTATTTT | CAISEGPLSTDTQYF
- | TRBJ1-5 | - | TRBV7-4 | TGTGCCAGCGTGAACCCAGCAGGACAGCCCCAGCATTTT | CASVNPAGQPQHF
- | TRBJ2-5 | - | TRBV12-5 | TGTGCTAGTGGTTTGGTAAGCACACCCGTCAAAGAGACCCAGTACTTC | CASGLVSTPVKETQYF
- | TRBJ2-5 | - | TRBV9 | TGTGCCAGCAGCGTAACAGGTGAAGAGACCCAGTACTTC | CASSVTGEETQYF
- | TRBJ1-1 | - | TRBV7-3 | TGTGCCAGCAGCTTAACAGGGTTCGAGAACACTGAAGCTTTCTTT | CASSLTGFENTEAFF
- | TRBJ2-1 | few | TRBV15 | TGTGCCACCAGCAGGGGTAGGGCCGTTGAGCAGTTCTTC | CATSRGRAVEQFF
TRBD1 | TRBJ2-5 | - | TRBV15 | TGTGCCACCAGCAGAGGGGGACAGGGGTTAGGGGAGACCCAGTACTTC | CATSRGGQGLGETQYF
TRBD1 | TRBJ1-4 | - | TRBV5-1 | TGCGCCAGCAGCATAGGACAGGGTCCTAATGAAAAACTGTTTTTT | CASSIGQGPNEKLFF
- | TRBJ2-7 | - | TRBV7-2 | TGTGCCAGCAGCCGAGCGGTAGAGGGAACGGGAGAGCAGTACTTC | CASSRAVEGTGEQYF
- | TRBJ2-2 | once | TRBV27 | TGTGCCAGCAGTTTAGTCGGGGCGAACACCGGGGAGCTGTTTTTT | CASSLVGANTGELFF
- | TRBJ2-3 | - | TRBV5-3 | TGTGCCAGAAGCAGGGATACGCAGTATTTT | CARSRDTQYF
- | TRBJ1-1 | - | TRBV27 | TGTGCCAGCAGTTTGCGGGGGGGGCCCACTGAAGCTTTCTTT | CASSLRGGPTEAFF
- | TRBJ1-2 | - | TRBV28 | TGTGCCAGCAGTTTACCCGGATATGGCTACACCTTC | CASSLPGYGYTF